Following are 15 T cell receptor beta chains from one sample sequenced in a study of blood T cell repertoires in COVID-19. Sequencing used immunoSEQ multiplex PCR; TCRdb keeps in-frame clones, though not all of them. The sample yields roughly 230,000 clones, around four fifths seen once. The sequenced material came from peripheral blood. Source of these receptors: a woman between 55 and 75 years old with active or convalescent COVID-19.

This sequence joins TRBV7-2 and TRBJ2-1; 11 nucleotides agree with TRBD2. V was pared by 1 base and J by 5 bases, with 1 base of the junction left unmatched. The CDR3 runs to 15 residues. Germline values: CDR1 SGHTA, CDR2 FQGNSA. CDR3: CASSLGLAGHNEQFF. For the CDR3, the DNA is TGTGCCAGCAGCTTAGGACTAGCGGGGCACAATGAGCAGTTCTTC.

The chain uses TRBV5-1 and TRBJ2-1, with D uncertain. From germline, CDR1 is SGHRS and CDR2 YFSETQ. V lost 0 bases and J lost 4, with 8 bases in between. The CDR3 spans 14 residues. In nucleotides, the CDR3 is TGCGCCAGCAGCTTGGCCTTCCCGTACAATGAGCAGTTCTTC. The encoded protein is CASSLAFPYNEQFF.

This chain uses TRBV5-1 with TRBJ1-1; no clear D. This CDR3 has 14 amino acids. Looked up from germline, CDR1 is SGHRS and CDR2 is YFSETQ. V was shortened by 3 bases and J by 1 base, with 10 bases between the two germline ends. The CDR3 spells CASSYQTGNTEAFF. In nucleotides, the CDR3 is TGCGCCAGCAGCTACCAGACGGGGAACACTGAAGCTTTCTTT.

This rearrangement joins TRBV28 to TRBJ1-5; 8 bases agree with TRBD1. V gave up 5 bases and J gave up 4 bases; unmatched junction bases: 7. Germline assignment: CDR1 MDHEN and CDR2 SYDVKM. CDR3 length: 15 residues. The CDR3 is CASSGEQGENQPQHF. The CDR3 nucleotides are TGTGCCAGCAGTGGGGAACAGGGGGAGAATCAGCCCCAGCATTTT.

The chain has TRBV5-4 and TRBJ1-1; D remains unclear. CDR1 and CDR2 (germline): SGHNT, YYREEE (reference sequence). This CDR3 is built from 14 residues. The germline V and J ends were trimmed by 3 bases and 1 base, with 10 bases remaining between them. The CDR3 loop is CASSSGFSNTEAFF. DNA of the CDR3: TGTGCCAGCAGCTCGGGGTTCTCGAACACTGAAGCTTTCTTT. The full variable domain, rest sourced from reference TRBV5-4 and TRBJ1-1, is ETGVTQSPTHLIKTRGQQVTLRCSSQSGHNTVSWYQQALGQGPQFIFQYYREEENGRGNFPPRFSGLQFPNYSSELNVNALELDDSALYLCASSSGFSNTEAFFGQGTRLTVV.

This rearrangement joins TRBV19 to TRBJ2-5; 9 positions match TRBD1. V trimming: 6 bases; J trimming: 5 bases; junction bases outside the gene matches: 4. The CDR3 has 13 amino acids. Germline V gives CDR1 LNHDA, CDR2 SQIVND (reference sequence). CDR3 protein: CASSGQGWETQYF. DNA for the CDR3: TGTGCCAGTAGCGGACAGGGGTGGGAGACCCAGTACTTC.

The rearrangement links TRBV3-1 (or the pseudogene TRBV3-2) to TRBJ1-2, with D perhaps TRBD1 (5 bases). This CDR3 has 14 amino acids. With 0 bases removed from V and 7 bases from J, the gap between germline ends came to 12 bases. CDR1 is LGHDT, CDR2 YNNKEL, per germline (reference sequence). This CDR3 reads CASSQDPRVGGYTF. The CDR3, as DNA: TGTGCCAGCAGCCAAGATCCCAGGGTCGGTGGCTACACCTTC.

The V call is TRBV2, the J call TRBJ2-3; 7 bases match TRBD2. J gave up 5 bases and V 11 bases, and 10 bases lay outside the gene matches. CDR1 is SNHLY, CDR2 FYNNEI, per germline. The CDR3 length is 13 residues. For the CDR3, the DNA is TGTGCCGCCCTGGGCGGGGGAGGAGATACGCAGTATTTT. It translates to CAALGGGGDTQYF.

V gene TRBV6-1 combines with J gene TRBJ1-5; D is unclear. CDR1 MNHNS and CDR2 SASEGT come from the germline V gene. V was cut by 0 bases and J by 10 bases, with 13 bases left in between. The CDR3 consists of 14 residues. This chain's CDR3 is CASSEALRVEPQHF. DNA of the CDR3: TGTGCCAGCAGTGAAGCGCTTCGAGTTGAACCCCAGCATTTT.

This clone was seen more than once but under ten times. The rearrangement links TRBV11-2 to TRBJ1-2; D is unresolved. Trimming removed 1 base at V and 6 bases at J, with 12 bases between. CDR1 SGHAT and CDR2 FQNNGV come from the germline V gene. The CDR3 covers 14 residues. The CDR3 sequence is CASSLAGGIDGYTF. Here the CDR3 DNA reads TGTGCCAGCAGCTTAGCAGGCGGGATAGATGGCTACACCTTC.

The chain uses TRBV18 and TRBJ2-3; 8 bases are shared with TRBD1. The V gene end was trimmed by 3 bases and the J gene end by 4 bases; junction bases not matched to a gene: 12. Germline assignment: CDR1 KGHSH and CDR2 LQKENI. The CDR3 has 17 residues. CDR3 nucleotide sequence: TGTGCCAGCTCACCCAGGTTTTCGGACAGGGTTGCAGATACGCAGTATTTT. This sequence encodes CASSPRFSDRVADTQYF.

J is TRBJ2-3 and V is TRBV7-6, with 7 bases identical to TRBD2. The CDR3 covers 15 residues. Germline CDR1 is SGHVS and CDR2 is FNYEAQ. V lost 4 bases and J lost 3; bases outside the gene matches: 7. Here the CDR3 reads CASSSGTIRTDTQYF. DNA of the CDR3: TGTGCCAGCAGCTCCGGGACTATACGAACAGATACGCAGTATTTT. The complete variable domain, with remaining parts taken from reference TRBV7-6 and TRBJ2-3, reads GAGVSQSPRYKVTKRGQDVALRCDPISGHVSLYWYRQALGQGPEFLTYFNYEAQQDKSGLPNDRFSAERPEGSISTLTIQRTEQRDSAMYRCASSSGTIRTDTQYFGPGTRLTVL.

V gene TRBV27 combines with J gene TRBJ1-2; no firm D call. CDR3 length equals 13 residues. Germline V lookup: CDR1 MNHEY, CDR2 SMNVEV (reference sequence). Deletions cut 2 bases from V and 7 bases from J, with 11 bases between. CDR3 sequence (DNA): TGTGCCAGCAGTTTAAACCAGGTCGCTGGCTACACCTTC. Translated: CASSLNQVAGYTF.

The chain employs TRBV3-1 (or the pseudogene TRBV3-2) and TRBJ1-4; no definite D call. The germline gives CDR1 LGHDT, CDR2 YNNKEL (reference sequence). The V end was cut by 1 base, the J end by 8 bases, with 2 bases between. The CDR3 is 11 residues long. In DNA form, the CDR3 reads TGTGCCAGCAGCCAAGCGGAAAAACTGTTTTTT. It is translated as CASSQAEKLFF.

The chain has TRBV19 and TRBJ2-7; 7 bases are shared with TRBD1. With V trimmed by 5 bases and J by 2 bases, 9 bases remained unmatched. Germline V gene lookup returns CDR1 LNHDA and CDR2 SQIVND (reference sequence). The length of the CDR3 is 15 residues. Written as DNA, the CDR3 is TGTGCCAGTAGTTCGCACGGACAGGCACCCTACGAGCAGTACTTC. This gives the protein CASSSHGQAPYEQYF.